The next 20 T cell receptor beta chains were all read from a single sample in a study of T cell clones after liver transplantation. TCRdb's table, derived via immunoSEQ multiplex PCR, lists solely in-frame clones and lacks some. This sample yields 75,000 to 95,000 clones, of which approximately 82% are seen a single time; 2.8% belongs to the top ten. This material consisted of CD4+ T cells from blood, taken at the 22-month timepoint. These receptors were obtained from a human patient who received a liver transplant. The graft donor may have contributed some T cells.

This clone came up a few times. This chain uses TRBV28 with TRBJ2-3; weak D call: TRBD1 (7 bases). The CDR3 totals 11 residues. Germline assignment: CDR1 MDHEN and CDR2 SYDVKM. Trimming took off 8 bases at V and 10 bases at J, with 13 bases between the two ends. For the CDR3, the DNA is TGTGCCAGCCAAACAGGGGAGGCGCAGTATTTT. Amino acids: CASQTGEAQYF.

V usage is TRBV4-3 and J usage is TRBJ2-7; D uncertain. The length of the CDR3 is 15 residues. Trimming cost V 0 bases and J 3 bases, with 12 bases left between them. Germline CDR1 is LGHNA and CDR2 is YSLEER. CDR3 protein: CASSQEYELDYEQYF. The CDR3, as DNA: TGCGCCAGCAGCCAAGAGTACGAGCTAGACTACGAGCAGTACTTC.

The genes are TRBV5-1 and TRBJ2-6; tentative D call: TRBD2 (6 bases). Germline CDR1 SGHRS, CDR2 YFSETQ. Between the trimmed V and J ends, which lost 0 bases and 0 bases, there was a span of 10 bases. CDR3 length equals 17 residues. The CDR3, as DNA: TGCGCCAGCAGCTTGGATGGGGGGTTCTCTGGGGCCAACGTCCTGACTTTC. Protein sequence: CASSLDGGFSGANVLTF.

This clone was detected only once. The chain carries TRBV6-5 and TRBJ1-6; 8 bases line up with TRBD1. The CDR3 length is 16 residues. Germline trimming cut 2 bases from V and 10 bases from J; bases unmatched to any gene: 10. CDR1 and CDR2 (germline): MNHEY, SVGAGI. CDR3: CASSYPNSGGRSPLHF. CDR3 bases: TGTGCCAGCAGTTACCCTAATTCAGGGGGCAGGTCACCCCTCCACTTT.

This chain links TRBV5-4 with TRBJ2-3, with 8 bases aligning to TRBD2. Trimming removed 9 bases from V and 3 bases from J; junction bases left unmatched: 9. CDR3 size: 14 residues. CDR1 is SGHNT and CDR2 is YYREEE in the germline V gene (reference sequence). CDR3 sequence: CAITGGARTDTQYF. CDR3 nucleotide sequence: TGTGCCATTACCGGGGGGGCCCGTACAGATACGCAGTATTTT.

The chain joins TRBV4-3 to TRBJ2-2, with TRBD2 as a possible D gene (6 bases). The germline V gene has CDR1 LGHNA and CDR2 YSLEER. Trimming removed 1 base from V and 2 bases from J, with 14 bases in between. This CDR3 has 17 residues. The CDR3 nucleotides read TGCGCCAGCAGCCAAGTCCGCGGGACCGATAACACCGGGGAGCTGTTTTTT. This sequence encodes CASSQVRGTDNTGELFF.

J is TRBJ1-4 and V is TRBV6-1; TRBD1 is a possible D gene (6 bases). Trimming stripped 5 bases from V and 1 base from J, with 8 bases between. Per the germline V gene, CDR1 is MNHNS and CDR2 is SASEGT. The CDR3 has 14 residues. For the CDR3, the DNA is TGTGCCAGCAGTCTCAGGGGAACTAATGAAAAACTGTTTTTT. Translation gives CASSLRGTNEKLFF.

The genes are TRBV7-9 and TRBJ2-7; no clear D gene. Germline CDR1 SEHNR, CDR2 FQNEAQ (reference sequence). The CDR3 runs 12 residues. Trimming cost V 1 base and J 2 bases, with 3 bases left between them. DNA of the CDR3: TGTGCCAGCAGCTTAGGTGCCTACGAGCAGTACTTC. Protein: CASSLGAYEQYF. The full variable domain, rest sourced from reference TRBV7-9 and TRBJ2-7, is DTGVSQNPRHKITKRGQNVTFRCDPISEHNRLYWYRQTLGQGPEFLTYFQNEAQLEKSRLLSDRFSAERPKGSFSTLEIQRTEQGDSAMYLCASSLGAYEQYFGPGTRLTVT.

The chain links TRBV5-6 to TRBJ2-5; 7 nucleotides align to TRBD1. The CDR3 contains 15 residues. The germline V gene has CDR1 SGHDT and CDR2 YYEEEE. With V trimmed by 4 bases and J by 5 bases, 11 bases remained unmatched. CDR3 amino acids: CASSPLLRDSETQYF. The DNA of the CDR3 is TGTGCCAGCAGCCCACTGCTCCGGGACAGTGAGACCCAGTACTTC.

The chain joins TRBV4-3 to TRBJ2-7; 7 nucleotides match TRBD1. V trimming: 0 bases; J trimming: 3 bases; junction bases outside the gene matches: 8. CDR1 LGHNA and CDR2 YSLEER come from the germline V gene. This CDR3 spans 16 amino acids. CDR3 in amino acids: CASSQDAGTASYEQYF. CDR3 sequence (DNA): TGCGCCAGCAGCCAAGACGCAGGGACAGCAAGCTACGAGCAGTACTTC.

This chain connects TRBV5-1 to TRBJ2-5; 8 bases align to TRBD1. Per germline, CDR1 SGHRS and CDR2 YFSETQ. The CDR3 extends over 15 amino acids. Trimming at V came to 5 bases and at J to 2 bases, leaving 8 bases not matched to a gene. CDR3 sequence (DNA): TGCGCCAGCAGTAGGGACAGGACTTCTCAAGAGACCCAGTACTTC. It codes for CASSRDRTSQETQYF.

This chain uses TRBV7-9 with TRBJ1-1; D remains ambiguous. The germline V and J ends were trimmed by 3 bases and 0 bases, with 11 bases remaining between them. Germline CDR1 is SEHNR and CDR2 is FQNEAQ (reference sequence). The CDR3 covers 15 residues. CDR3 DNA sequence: TGTGCCAGCAGCTTCCCCAGATTAATGAACACTGAAGCTTTCTTT. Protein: CASSFPRLMNTEAFF.

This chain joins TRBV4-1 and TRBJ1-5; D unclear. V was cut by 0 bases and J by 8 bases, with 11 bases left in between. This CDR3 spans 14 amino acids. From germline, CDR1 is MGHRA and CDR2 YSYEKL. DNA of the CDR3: TGCGCCAGCAGCCAAGATTTCCTTGGGGAGCCCCAGCATTTT. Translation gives CASSQDFLGEPQHF.

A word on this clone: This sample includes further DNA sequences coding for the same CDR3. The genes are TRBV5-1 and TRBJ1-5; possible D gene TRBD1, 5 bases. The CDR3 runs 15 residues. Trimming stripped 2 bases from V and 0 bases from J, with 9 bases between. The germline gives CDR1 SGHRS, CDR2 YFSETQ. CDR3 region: CASSLGENSNQPQHF. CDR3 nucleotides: TGCGCCAGCAGCTTAGGGGAAAATAGCAATCAGCCCCAGCATTTT.

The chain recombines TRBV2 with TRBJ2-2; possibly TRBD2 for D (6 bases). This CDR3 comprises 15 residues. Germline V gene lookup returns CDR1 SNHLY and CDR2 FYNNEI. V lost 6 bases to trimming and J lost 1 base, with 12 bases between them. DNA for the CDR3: TGTGCCAGCAGGGAGACTAGTCGGAACACCGGGGAGCTGTTTTTT. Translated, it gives CASRETSRNTGELFF.

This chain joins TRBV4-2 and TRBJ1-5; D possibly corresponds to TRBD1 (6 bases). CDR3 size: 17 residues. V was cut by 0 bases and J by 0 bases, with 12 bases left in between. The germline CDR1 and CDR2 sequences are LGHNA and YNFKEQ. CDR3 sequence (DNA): TGTGCCAGCAGCCAAGAGCTGGGGGGGCGTAGCAATCAGCCCCAGCATTTT. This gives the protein CASSQELGGRSNQPQHF.

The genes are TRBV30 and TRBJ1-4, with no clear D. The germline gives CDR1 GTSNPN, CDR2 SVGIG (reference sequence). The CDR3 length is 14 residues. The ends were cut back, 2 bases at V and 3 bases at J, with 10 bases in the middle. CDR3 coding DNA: TGTGCCTGGAGTTTGGGGTCGGCTAATGAAAAACTGTTTTTT. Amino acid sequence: CAWSLGSANEKLFF.

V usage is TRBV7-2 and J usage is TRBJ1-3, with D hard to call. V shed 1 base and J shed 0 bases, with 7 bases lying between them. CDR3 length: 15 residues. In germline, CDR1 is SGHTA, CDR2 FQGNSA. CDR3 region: CASSLGQPSGNTIYF. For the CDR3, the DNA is TGTGCCAGCAGCTTAGGACAACCCTCTGGAAACACCATATATTTT.

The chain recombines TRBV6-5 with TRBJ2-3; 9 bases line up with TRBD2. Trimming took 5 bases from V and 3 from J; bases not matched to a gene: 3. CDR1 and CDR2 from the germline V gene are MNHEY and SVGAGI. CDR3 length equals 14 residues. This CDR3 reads CASSQSGRTDTQYF. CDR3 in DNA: TGTGCCAGCAGTCAGAGCGGGAGGACAGATACGCAGTATTTT.

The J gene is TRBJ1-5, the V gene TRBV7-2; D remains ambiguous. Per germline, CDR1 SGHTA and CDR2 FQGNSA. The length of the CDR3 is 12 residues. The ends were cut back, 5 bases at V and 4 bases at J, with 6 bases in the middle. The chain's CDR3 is CASSQRNQPQHF. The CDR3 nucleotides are TGTGCCAGCAGCCAACGAAATCAGCCCCAGCATTTT.